This T cell receptor beta chain originates from a study of blood T cell repertoires in COVID-19. Study information: Samples taken during acute and convalescent COVID-19 were collected in the United States, Italy and Spain. Nucleic acid was either cDNA or gDNA, and it came from T cells, B-cell-depleted T cells, or PBMCs.

Participant age was about 18 to 95 years, and participants resided in 24 US areas. Sequencing was performed with immunoSEQ multiplex PCR; in TCRdb, only in-frame clones are kept and a portion is missing. The sample carries 250,000 to 300,000 clones, 75% to 95% recorded once. The CDR3 runs 13 residues. V lost 2 bases and J lost 2, with 6 bases in between. Germline V CDR1 and CDR2: SGHTA, FQGTGA. This TCR derives from a woman in her 30s who had recovered from COVID-19. The chain has TRBV7-3 and TRBJ2-5; no reliable D call. Sequencing used PBMCs or T cells enriched from blood (not recorded which). CDR3 in amino acids: CASSLYPQETQYF. The CDR3 bases are TGTGCCAGCAGCTTATATCCTCAAGAGACCCAGTACTTC.